This T cell receptor beta chain is drawn from a study of technical replicates of blood from several donors. The protocol was immunoSEQ multiplex PCR, while the TCRdb copy is restricted to in-frame clones and leaves out a portion. This table holds around 79,000 clones, 94% found once. In this sample, this clone turned up once. Germline assignment: CDR1 SNHLY and CDR2 FYNNEI. V trimming: 5 bases; J trimming: 0 bases; junction bases outside the gene matches: 4. This CDR3 contains 15 residues. The genes are TRBV2 and TRBJ2-1, with 7 bases identical to TRBD1. Input material: T cells isolated from PBMCs. This receptor was obtained from a human donor in good health. As DNA, the CDR3 is TGTGCCAGCAGTCTGGACAGGAGCTCCTACAATGAGCAGTTCTTC. Translation gives CASSLDRSSYNEQFF.